This entry is about one T cell receptor beta chain. Its antigen remains unknown. This sample was included in a study of shared clonotypes between healthy human individuals. Study overall: Used for every donor were three CD4 naive, three CD4 memory, two CD8 naive and one CD8 memory plate.

The germline gives CDR1 SNHLY, CDR2 FYNNEI. V lost 4 bases to trimming and J lost 4 bases; unmatched junction nucleotides: 2. This CDR3 region has 14 residues. In the CD4+ fraction, cells were divided into CD45RA+ naive and CD45RA-negative memory subsets. TCRdb keeps only in-frame clones here, not all; method: immunoSEQ multiplex PCR. Here the sample spans 2 million to 2.5 million clones, 85% to 95% being singletons. Overall study results and limits: Only blood underwent sampling, and tissue repertoires likely differ.

The source material was naive CD4+ T cells from PBMCs. Subset indicated: CD45RA+ positively selected. The origin of this receptor is a man younger than 30 in good health. Some clones in this sample may be carry-over from other donors' samples. The chain uses TRBV2 and TRBJ2-5, with 11 bases identical to TRBD1. CDR3 nucleotides: TGTGCCAGCAGTGCGGACAGGGGGCGAGAGACCCAGTACTTC. Residues: CASSADRGRETQYF. Drawing the rest from reference TRBV2 and TRBJ2-5, the complete variable domain is EPEVTQTPSHQVTQMGQEVILRCVPISNHLYFYWYRQILGQKVEFLVSFYNNEISEKSEIFDDQFSVERPDGSNFTLKIRSTKLEDSAMYFCASSADRGRETQYFGPGTRLLVL.